Reported below is one T cell receptor (beta chain). Its antigen is currently unknown. This CDR3 has 13 amino acids. V was pared by 4 bases and J by 1 base, with 7 bases between. Germline lookup yields CDR1 MNHNS and CDR2 SASEGT. TCRdb keeps only in-frame clones here, not all; method: immunoSEQ multiplex PCR. The repertoire holds around 76,000 clones, roughly 82% seen once, with roughly 6.3% in the top ten. This record comes from a study of radiation and T cells in renal cell carcinoma. The overall study: Nephrectomy followed 15 Gy stereotactic body radiation by 4 weeks.

Study-level results: From baseline, blood top tumor clonotypes peaked at 2 weeks post-radiation.

Noted time point: blood 2 weeks post-SBRT. Treatment described: 15 Gy SBRT to primary tumor, nephrectomy 4 weeks later. V usage is TRBV6-1 and J usage is TRBJ1-1, with a possible D match to TRBD1 (6 bases). Sequenced material: blood, taken from a patient whose treatment included radiotherapy and nephrectomy. The sequence was obtained from a man between 60 and 70 years old with renal cell carcinoma. CDR3 sequence reads: CASSADRNTEAFF. The CDR3 DNA reads as TGTGCCAGCAGTGCGGACAGGAACACTGAAGCTTTCTTT.